This passage covers 10 T cell receptor beta chains from one sample sequenced in a study of Graves' ophthalmopathy and Graves' hyperthyroidism. RNA transcripts provided the template for amplifying TCR beta CDR3 regions. RT-PCR was first run with HTBI primers, then multiplex PCR in a second round. Using its own MiXCR run on the multiplex PCR reads, TCRdb lists one record per CDR3 protein. The table has about 390,000 distinct CDR3 sequences, 17% seen once. The sequenced sample was peripheral blood. Receptor source: an adult woman with stable Graves' hyperthyroidism.

Note on this clonotype: A read error may explain this, as a much larger clone is one base away. The V gene is TRBV20-1, the J gene TRBJ2-2; either TRBD1 or TRBD2 may fit D (6 bases each). Per germline, CDR1 DFQATT and CDR2 SNEGSKA (reference sequence). V was cut by 6 bases and J by 4 bases, with 18 bases left in between. CDR3 length: 15 amino acids. CDR3 in amino acids: CSARVPGAATGELFF. The CDR3 nucleotides are TGCAGTGCGCGGGTCCCGGGGGCCGCCACCGGGGAGCTGTTTTTT.

The table lists this clonotype with many counts. The chain couples TRBV6-2 or TRBV6-3 to TRBJ2-7, with D maybe TRBD1 (6 bases). CDR3 length equals 14 residues. Germline CDR1 and CDR2: MNHEY and SVGEGT. Trimming shortened V by 2 bases and J by 7 bases, and 15 bases separated the two germline ends. The CDR3 loop reads CASSYTQGPLEQYF. As DNA, the CDR3 is TGTGCCAGCAGTTACACCCAGGGGCCATTGGAGCAGTACTTC.

This clonotype was counted ten times or more. The V and J genes are TRBV19 and TRBJ2-2, with 7 nucleotides matching TRBD2. The V and J ends lost 10 bases and 2 bases, in that order; junction bases with no gene match: 7. CDR1 is LNHDA, CDR2 SQIVND, per germline (reference sequence). This CDR3 contains 14 residues. DNA for the CDR3: TGTGCCACCTCATGGGAGGGAAACACCGGGGAGCTGTTTTTT. Translation: CATSWEGNTGELFF.

This chain links TRBV6-1 with TRBJ2-7; perhaps TRBD2 as D (5 bases). Germline V gives CDR1 MNHNS, CDR2 SASEGT. The length of the CDR3 is 14 residues. Trimming stripped 6 bases from V and 3 bases from J, with 15 bases between. The DNA for the CDR3 is TGTGCCAGCAGCCTGGTGGGGAGACGCTACGAGCAGTACTTC. This sequence encodes CASSLVGRRYEQYF.

J is TRBJ2-7 and V is TRBV6-5, with 9 bases lining up with TRBD1. Germline V lookup: CDR1 MNHEY, CDR2 SVGAGI. The CDR3 has 16 residues. V was pared by 1 base and J by 4 bases, with 8 bases of the junction left unmatched. DNA of the CDR3: TGTGCCAGCAGTTACTTAGGACAGGGGCGCCGTTACGAGCAGTACTTC. Translated: CASSYLGQGRRYEQYF.

This clonotype has ten or more counts. The chain links TRBV28 to TRBJ2-7, with D perhaps matching TRBD1 (5 bases). This CDR3 is 14 amino acids long. The V end was cut by 3 bases, the J end by 0 bases, with 9 bases between. CDR1 and CDR2 from the germline V gene are MDHEN and SYDVKM. The CDR3: CASSLVGASYEQYF. The CDR3 DNA sequence: TGTGCCAGCAGTTTGGTAGGGGCCTCCTACGAGCAGTACTTC.

This clonotype occurred many times. The V gene is TRBV27, the J gene TRBJ2-2; TRBD2 aligns across 9 bases. The CDR3 sequence is 15 residues long. Germline V gives CDR1 MNHEY, CDR2 SMNVEV (reference sequence). V was pared by 3 bases and J by 5 bases, with 4 bases of the junction left unmatched. For the CDR3, the DNA is TGTGCCAGCAGTTTGGGGACTAGCCGTACCGGGGAGCTGTTTTTT. Encoded protein: CASSLGTSRTGELFF.

This clonotype was detected many times. V gene TRBV7-8 combines with J gene TRBJ2-5; D perhaps matches TRBD1 (5 bases). The V gene's germline CDR1 is SGHVS and CDR2 FQNEAQ. The V and J ends lost 8 bases and 2 bases respectively, with 15 bases between them. This CDR3 comprises 14 residues. CDR3 sequence (DNA): TGTGCCAGCCTTATGACAGTGTCACAAGAGACCCAGTACTTC. Protein product: CASLMTVSQETQYF.

This clonotype has a count of ten or more. V and J are TRBV7-2 and TRBJ1-1, with unresolved D. Germline V lookup: CDR1 SGHTA, CDR2 FQGNSA. The CDR3 extends over 15 amino acids. V lost 1 base and J lost 4, with 13 bases in between. The DNA for the CDR3 is TGTGCCAGCAGCTTAGGCTACCGTCTGGGCACTGAAGCTTTCTTT. Encoded protein: CASSLGYRLGTEAFF.

This clonotype was observed at least ten times. The rearrangement uses TRBV28 and TRBJ1-1; no clear D. The V end lost 7 bases, the J end lost 3 bases, and 6 bases lay between the germline ends. CDR1 and CDR2 (germline): MDHEN, SYDVKM. There are 11 residues in the CDR3. The CDR3 spells CASTGDTEAFF. The CDR3 nucleotides read TGTGCCAGCACCGGAGACACTGAAGCTTTCTTT.